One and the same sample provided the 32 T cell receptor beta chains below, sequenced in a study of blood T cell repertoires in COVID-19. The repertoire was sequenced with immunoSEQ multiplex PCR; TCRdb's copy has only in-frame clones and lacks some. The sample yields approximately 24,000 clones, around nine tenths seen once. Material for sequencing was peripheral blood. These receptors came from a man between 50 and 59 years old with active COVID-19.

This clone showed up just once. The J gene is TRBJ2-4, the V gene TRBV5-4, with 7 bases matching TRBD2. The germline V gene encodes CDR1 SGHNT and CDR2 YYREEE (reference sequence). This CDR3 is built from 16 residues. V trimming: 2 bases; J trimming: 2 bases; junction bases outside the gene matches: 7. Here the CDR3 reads CASSFWGGLPKNIQYF. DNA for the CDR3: TGTGCCAGCAGCTTTTGGGGGGGGTTGCCCAAAAACATTCAGTACTTC.

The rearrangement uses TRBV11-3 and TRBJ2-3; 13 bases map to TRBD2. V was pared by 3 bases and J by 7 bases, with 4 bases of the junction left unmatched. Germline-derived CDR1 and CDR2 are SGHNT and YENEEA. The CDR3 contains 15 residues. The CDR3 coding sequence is TGTGCCAGCAGCTTCGGGACTAGCGGGGAAAATACGCAGTATTTT. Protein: CASSFGTSGENTQYF.

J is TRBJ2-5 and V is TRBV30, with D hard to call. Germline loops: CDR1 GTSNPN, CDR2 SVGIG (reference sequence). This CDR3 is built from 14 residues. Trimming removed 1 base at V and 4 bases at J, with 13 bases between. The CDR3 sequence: CAWSGPAARETQYF. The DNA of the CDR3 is TGTGCCTGGAGTGGTCCGGCGGCACGAGAGACCCAGTACTTC.

The DNA of the CDR3 is TGTGCCAGCAGCCCCGGGACTAGCGGGGGGGGGTCAGAAGAGACCCAGTACTTC. It yields the protein CASSPGTSGGGSEETQYF. The chain combines TRBV5-8 with TRBJ2-5, with 16 bases lining up with TRBD2. Germline CDR1 is SGHTS and CDR2 is YDEGEE. V lost 4 bases to trimming and J lost 3 bases; unmatched junction nucleotides: 9. The CDR3 consists of 18 residues.

In nucleotides, the CDR3 is TGTGCCAGCAAGTGGGGACAACTCTCCGCAACTAATGAAAAACTGTTTTTT. It codes for CASKWGQLSATNEKLFF. The chain is built from TRBV2 and TRBJ1-4, with a possible D match to TRBD1 (6 bases). This CDR3 spans 17 amino acids. Between the trimmed V and J ends, which lost 7 bases and 0 bases, there was a span of 18 bases. Germline loops: CDR1 SNHLY, CDR2 FYNNEI.

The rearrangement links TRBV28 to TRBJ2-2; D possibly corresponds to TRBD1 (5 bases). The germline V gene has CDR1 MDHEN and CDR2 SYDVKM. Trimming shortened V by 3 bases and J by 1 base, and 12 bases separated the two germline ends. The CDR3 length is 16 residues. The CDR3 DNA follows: TGTGCCAGCAGTTTCTACGAAGACAGGAACACCGGGGAGCTGTTTTTT. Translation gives CASSFYEDRNTGELFF.

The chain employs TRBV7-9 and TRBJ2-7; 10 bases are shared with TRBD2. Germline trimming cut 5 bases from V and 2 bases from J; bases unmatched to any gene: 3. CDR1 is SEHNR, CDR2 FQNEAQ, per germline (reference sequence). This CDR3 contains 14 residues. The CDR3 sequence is CASSGTSATYEQYF. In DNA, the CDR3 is TGTGCCAGCAGCGGGACTAGCGCTACCTACGAGCAGTACTTC.

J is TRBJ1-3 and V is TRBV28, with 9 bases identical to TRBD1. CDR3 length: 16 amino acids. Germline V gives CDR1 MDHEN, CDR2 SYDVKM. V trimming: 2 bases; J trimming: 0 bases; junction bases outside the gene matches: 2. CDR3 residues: CASSLGTGNSGNTIYF. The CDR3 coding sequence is TGTGCCAGCAGTTTAGGGACAGGGAACTCTGGAAACACCATATATTTT.

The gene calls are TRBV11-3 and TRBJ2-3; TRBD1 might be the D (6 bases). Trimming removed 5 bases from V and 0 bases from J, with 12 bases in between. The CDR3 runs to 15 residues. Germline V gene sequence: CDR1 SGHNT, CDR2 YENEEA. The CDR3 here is CASSVGGLSTDTQYF. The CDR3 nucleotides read TGTGCCAGCAGCGTTGGGGGCCTTAGCACAGATACGCAGTATTTT.

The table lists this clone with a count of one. In DNA, the CDR3 is TGTGCCAGCAGTCCTCGCGGTAGCGGAGCCAAAAACATTCAGTACTTC. Its protein is CASSPRGSGAKNIQYF. This sequence joins TRBV28 and TRBJ2-4; weak D call: TRBD2 (6 bases). The germline V gene has CDR1 MDHEN and CDR2 SYDVKM. This CDR3 comprises 16 residues. Trimming removed 5 bases at V and 0 bases at J, with 14 bases between.

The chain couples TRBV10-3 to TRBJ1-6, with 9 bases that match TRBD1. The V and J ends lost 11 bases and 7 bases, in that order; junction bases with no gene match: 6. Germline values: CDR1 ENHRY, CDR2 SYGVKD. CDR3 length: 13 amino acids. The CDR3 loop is CASQGAGNSPLHF. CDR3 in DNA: TGTGCCTCACAGGGGGCTGGGAATTCACCCCTCCACTTT.

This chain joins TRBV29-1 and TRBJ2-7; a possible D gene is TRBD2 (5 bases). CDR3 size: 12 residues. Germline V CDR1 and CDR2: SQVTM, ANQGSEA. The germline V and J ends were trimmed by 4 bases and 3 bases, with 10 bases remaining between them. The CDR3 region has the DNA TGCAGCGTTGTGACGGGATTCTACGAGCAGTACTTC. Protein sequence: CSVVTGFYEQYF.

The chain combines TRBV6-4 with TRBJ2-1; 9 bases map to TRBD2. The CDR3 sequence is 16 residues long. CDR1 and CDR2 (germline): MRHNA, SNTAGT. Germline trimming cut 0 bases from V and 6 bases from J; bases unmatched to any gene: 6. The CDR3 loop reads CASSDSGGGAGNEQFF. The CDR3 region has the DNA TGTGCCAGCAGTGACTCGGGCGGGGGGGCCGGCAATGAGCAGTTCTTC.

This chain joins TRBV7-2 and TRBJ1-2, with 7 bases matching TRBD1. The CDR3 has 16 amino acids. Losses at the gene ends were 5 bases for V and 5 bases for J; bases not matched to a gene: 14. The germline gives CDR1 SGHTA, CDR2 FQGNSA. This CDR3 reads CASSLFGGQLAYGYTF. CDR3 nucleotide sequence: TGTGCCAGCAGCCTCTTCGGGGGACAGTTAGCTTATGGCTACACCTTC.

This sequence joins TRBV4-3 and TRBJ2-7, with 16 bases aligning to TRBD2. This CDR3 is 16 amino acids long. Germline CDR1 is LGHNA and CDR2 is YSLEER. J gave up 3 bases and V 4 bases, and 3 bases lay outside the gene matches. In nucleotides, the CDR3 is TGCGCCAGCAGCCCGGGACTAGCGGGAGGGGACTACGAGCAGTACTTC. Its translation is CASSPGLAGGDYEQYF.

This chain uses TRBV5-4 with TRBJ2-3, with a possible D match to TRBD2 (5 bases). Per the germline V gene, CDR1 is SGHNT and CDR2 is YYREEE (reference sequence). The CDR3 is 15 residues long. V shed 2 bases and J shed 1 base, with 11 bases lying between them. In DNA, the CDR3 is TGTGCCAGCAGCTTAGGAGGTGCGGGCACAGATACGCAGTATTTT. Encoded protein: CASSLGGAGTDTQYF.

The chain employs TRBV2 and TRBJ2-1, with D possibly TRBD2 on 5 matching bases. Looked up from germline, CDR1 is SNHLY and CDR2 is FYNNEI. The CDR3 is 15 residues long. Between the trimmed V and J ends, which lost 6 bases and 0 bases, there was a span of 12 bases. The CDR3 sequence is CASRQDSRSYNEQFF. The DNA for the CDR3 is TGTGCCAGCAGGCAGGACTCCCGCTCCTACAATGAGCAGTTCTTC.

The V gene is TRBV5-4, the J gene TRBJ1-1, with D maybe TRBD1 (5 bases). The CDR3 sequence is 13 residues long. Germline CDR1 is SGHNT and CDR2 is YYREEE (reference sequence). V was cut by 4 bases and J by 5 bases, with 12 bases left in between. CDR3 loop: CASSTRGGTEAFF. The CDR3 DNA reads TGTGCCAGCAGCACACGGGGGGGGACTGAAGCTTTCTTT. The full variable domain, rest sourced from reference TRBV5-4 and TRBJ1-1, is ETGVTQSPTHLIKTRGQQVTLRCSSQSGHNTVSWYQQALGQGPQFIFQYYREEENGRGNFPPRFSGLQFPNYSSELNVNALELDDSALYLCASSTRGGTEAFFGQGTRLTVV.

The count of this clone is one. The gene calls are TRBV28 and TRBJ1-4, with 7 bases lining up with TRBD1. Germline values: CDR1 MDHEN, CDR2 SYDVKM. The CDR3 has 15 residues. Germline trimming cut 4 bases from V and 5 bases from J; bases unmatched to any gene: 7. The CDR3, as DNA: TGTGCCAGCAGTTCCTTGACAGGGCGGAATGAAAAACTGTTTTTT. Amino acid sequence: CASSSLTGRNEKLFF.

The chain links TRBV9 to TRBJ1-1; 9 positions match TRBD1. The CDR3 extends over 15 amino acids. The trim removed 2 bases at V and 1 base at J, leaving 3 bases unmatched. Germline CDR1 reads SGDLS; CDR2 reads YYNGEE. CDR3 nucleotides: TGTGCCAGCAGCGTCATGGACAGGGGGAACACTGAAGCTTTCTTT. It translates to CASSVMDRGNTEAFF.

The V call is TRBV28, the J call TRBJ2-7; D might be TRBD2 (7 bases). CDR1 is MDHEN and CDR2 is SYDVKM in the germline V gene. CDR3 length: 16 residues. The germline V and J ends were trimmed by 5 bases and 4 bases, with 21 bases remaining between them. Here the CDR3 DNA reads TGTGCCAGCAGTCCCACCGCGTGGGGGGGGCGTTACGAGCAGTACTTC. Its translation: CASSPTAWGGRYEQYF. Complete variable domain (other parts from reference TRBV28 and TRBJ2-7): DVKVTQSSRYLVKRTGEKVFLECVQDMDHENMFWYRQDPGLGLRLIYFSYDVKMKEKGDIPEGYSVSREKKERFSLILESASTNQTSMYLCASSPTAWGGRYEQYFGPGTRLTVT.

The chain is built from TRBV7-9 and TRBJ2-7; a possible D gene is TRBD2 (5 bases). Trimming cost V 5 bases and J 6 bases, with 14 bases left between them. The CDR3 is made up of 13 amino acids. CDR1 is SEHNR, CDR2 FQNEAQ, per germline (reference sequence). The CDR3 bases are TGTGCCAGCAGCGTCGGGGAAGTCAGCGAGCAGTACTTC. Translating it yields CASSVGEVSEQYF.

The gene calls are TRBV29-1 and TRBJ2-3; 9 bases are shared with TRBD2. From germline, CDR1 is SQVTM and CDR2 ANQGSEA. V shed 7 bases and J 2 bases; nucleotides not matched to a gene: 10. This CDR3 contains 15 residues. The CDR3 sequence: CSAWPLAGNTDTQYF. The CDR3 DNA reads TGCAGCGCCTGGCCTCTAGCGGGGAACACAGATACGCAGTATTTT.

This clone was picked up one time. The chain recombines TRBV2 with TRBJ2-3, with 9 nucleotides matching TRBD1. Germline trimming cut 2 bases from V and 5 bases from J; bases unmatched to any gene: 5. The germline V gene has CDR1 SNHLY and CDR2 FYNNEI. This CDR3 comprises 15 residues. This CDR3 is CASSELGTGRDTQYF. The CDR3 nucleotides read TGTGCCAGCAGTGAATTAGGGACAGGGAGAGATACGCAGTATTTT.

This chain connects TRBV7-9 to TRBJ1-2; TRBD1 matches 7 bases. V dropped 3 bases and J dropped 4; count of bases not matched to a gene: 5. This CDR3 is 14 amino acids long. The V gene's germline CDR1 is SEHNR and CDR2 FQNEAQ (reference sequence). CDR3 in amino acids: CASSFLRDSYGYTF. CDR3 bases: TGTGCCAGCAGCTTTCTCCGGGACAGCTATGGCTACACCTTC. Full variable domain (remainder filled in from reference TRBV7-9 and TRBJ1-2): DTGVSQNPRHKITKRGQNVTFRCDPISEHNRLYWYRQTLGQGPEFLTYFQNEAQLEKSRLLSDRFSAERPKGSFSTLEIQRTEQGDSAMYLCASSFLRDSYGYTFGSGTRLTVV.

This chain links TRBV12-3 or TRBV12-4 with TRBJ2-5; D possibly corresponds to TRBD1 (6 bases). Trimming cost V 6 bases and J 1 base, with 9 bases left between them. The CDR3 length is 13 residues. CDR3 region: CASSVDSQETQYF. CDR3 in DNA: TGTGCCAGCAGCGTGGACAGCCAAGAGACCCAGTACTTC.

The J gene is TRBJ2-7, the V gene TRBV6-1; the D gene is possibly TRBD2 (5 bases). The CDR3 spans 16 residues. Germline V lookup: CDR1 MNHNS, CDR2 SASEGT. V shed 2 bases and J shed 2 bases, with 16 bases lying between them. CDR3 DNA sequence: TGTGCCAGCAGTGAATCATATCGGGGTGCTACCTACGAGCAGTACTTC. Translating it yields CASSESYRGATYEQYF.

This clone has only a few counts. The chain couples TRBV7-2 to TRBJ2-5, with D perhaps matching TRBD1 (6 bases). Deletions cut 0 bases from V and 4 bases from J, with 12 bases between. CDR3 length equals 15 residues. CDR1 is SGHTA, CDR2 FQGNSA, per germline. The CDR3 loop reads CASSLAGAGGETQYF. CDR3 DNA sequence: TGTGCCAGCAGCTTAGCGGGGGCGGGTGGAGAGACCCAGTACTTC.

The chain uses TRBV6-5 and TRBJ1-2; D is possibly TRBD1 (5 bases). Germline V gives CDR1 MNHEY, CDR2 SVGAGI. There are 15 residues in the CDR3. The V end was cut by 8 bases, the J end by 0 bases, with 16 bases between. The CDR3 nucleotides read TGTGCCAGCCTTCTGGGACTAACCGCTAACTATGGCTACACCTTC. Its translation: CASLLGLTANYGYTF.

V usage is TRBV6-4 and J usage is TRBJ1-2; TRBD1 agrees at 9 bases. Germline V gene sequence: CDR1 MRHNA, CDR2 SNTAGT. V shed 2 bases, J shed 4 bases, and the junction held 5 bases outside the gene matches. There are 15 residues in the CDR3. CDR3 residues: CASSDTAGQGYGYTF. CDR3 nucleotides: TGTGCCAGCAGTGACACTGCGGGACAGGGCTATGGCTACACCTTC.

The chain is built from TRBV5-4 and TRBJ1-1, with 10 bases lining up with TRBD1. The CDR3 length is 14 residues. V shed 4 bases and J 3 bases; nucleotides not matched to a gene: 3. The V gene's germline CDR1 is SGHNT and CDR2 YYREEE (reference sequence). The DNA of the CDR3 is TGTGCCAGCAGCCCCGGGACAGGGGACACTGAAGCTTTCTTT. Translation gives CASSPGTGDTEAFF.

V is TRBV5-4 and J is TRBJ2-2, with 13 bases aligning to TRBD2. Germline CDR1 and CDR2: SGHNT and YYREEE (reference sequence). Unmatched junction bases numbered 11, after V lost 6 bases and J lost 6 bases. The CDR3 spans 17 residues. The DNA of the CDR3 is TGTGCCAGCACCATCCCGGGACTAGCGGGATCCTCCGGGGAGCTGTTTTTT. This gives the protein CASTIPGLAGSSGELFF.